This TCR beta chain was observed in a study of OX40 agonist ivuxolimab in advanced cancers. Study-level information: Patients were infused with ivuxolimab every 2 weeks at 0.01 to 10 mg/kg. Prior therapy, whether anti-PD-1, anti-PD-L1 or anti-CTLA-4, was allowed, and roughly 40% had some. Findings and limits, study-wide: Also present in some nonresponders was a low level of normalized T-cell clonal expansion.

This clone was found a few times. Its antigen is unidentified. Assay used: immunoSEQ multiplex PCR; TCRdb lists only in-frame clones, some missing. The repertoire holds some 22,000 clones, with approximately 77% as singletons. V lost 3 bases and J 5 bases, leaving 5 bases between the germline ends. From germline, CDR1 is DFQATT and CDR2 SNEGSKA (reference sequence). This CDR3 region has 10 residues. This sequence was found in an adult with an advanced solid tumor such as melanoma, head and neck, liver or kidney cancer. The chain recombines TRBV20-1 with TRBJ2-7; D call uncertain. Sample: CD4+ or CD8+ T cells sorted from blood, taken in a trial of the OX40 agonist ivuxolimab. The CDR3 region is CSASDDEQYF. The CDR3 DNA follows: TGCAGTGCTAGTGATGACGAGCAGTACTTC.